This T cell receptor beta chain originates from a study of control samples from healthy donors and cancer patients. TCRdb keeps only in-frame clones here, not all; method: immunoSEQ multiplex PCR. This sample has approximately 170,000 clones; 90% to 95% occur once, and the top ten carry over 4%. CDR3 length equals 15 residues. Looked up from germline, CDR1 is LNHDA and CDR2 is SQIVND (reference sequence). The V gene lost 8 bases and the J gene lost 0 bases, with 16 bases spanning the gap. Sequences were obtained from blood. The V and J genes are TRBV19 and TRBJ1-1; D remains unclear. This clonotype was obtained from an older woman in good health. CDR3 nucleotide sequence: TGTGCCAGTCGCGCGAGGGAGGGTTTGAACACTGAAGCTTTCTTT. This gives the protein CASRAREGLNTEAFF. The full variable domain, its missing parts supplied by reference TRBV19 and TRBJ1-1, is DGGITQSPKYLFRKEGQNVTLSCEQNLNHDAMYWYRQDPGQGLRLIYYSQIVNDFQKGDIAEGYSVSREKKESFPLTVTSAQKNPTAFYLCASRAREGLNTEAFFGQGTRLTVV.